These 3 T cell receptor beta chains came from one sample sequenced in a study of cytomegalovirus exposure and HLA in healthy donors. Primers: 60 Vbeta forward and 13 Jbeta reverse. Profiled with immunoSEQ multiplex PCR; TCRdb holds only in-frame clones, not every one. The top ten hold 10% of the sample, which has 95,000 to 100,000 clones, 60% to 75% seen once. The sample was PBMCs. Receptors were obtained from a man in his fifties or sixties in good health and CMV-seronegative.

This clone was observed at least ten times. The chain has TRBV7-9 and TRBJ2-7; D is perhaps TRBD1 (5 bases). This CDR3 comprises 15 residues. Trimming took 0 bases from V and 5 from J, leaving 14 bases between them. Per the germline V gene, CDR1 is SEHNR and CDR2 is FQNEAQ (reference sequence). CDR3 sequence: CASSLAGQGFDEQYF. CDR3 DNA sequence: TGTGCCAGCAGCTTAGCCGGGCAGGGCTTTGACGAGCAGTACTTC.

This clone was counted only a few times. The rearrangement joins TRBV7-2 to TRBJ2-5; D not resolved. The germline V gene encodes CDR1 SGHTA and CDR2 FQGNSA. The V end was cut by 1 base, the J end by 4 bases, with 10 bases between. CDR3 size: 14 residues. The CDR3 DNA sequence: TGTGCCAGCAGCTTAGAGCGCACCCTAGAGACCCAGTACTTC. It translates to CASSLERTLETQYF.

This clone has a handful of counts. The chain recombines TRBV7-9 with TRBJ2-7; maybe TRBD2 (5 bases). Between the trimmed V and J ends, which lost 7 bases and 7 bases, there was a span of 14 bases. Looked up from germline, CDR1 is SEHNR and CDR2 is FQNEAQ (reference sequence). The CDR3 runs to 12 residues. The CDR3 coding sequence is TGTGCCAGCACCGGGATTTCAAGGGAGCAGTACTTC. This sequence encodes CASTGISREQYF.